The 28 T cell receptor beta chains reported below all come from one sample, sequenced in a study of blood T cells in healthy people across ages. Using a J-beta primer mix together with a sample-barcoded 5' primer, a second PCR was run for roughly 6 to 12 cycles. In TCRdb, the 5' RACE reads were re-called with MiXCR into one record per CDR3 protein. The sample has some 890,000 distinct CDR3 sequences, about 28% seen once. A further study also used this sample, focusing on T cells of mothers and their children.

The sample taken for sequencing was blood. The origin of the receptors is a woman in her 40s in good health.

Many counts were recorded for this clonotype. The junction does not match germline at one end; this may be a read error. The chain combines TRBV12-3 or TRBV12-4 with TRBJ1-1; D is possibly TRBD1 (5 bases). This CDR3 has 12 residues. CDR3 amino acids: CASSPLGTDAFF. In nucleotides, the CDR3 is TGTGCCAGCAGTCCCCTGGGGACTGATGCTTTCTTT.

The CDR3 sequence: CASSFYNSDTQYF. DNA for the CDR3: TGTGCCAGCAGTTTTTATAATTCAGATACGCAGTATTTT. The chain joins TRBV12-3 or TRBV12-4 to TRBJ2-3; no clear D. Trimming shortened V by 3 bases and J by 4 bases, and 8 bases separated the two germline ends. The CDR3 covers 13 residues.

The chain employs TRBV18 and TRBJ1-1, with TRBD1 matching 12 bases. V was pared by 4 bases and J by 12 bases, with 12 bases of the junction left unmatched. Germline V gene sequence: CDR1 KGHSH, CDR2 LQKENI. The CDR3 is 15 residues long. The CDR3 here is CASSLGPGQGAWSFF. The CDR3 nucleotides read TGTGCCAGCTCACTGGGTCCGGGACAGGGGGCATGGTCTTTCTTT.

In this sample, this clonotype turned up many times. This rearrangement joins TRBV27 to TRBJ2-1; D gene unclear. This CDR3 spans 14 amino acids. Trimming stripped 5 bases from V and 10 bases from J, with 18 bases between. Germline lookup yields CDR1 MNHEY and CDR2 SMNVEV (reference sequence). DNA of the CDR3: TGTGCCAGCAGTCCCCTGCAGGTGGTCAGAGAGCAGTTCTTC. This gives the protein CASSPLQVVREQFF.

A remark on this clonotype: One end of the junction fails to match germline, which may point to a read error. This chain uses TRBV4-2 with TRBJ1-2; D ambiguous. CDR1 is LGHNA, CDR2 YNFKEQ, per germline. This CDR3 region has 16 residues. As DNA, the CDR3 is TGTGCCAGCAGCCAAGATTACTCAGTCACTAACGATGGCTACACCTTC. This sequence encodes CASSQDYSVTNDGYTF.

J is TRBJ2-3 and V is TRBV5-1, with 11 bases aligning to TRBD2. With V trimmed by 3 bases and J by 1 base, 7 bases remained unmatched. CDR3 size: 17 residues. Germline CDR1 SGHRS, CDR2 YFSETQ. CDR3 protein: CASSSLTSGTGTDTQYF. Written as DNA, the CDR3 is TGCGCCAGCAGCTCCCTGACTAGCGGGACAGGCACAGATACGCAGTATTTT.

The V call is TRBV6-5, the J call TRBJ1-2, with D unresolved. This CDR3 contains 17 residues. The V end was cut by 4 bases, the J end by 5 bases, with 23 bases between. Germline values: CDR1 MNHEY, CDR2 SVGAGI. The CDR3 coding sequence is TGTGCCAGCAGTTCCGGTACCGGGTGGGGTAGCAGTTATGGCTACACCTTC. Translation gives CASSSGTGWGSSYGYTF.

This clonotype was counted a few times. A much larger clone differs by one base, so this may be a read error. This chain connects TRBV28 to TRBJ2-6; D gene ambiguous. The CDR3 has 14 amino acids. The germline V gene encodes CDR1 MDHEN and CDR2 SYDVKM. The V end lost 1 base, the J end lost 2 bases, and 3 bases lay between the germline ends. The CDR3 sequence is CASSLLPGANVLTF. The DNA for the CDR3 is TGTGCCAGCAGTTTATTGCCTGGGGCCAACGTCCTGACTTTC.

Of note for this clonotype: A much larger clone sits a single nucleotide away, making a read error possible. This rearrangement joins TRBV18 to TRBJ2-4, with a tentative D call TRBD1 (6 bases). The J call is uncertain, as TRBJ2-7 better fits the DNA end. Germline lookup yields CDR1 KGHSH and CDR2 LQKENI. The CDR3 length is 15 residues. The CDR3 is CTSSPMDSSPVEQYF. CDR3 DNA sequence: TGTACCAGCTCACCAATGGACAGCTCTCCGGTCGAGCAGTACTTC.

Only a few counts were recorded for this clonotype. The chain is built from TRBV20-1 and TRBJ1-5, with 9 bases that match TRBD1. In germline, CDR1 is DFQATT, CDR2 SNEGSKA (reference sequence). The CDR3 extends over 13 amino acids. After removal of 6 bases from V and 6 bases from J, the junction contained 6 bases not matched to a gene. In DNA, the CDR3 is TGCAGTGCGGCTCGGACAGGGGTTCAGCCCCAGCATTTT. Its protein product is CSAARTGVQPQHF.

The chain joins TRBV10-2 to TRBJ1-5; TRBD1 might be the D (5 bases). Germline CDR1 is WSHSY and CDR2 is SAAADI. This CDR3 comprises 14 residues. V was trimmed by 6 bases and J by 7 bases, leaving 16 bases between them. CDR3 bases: TGCGCCAGCAGGGATGAAGGGGCATGGCAGCCCCAGCATTTT. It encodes CASRDEGAWQPQHF.

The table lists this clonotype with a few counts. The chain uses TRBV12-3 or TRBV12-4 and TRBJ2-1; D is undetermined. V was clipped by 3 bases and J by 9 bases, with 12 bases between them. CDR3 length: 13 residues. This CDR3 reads CASSLQSLREQFF. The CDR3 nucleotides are TGTGCCAGCAGTTTGCAGAGTTTGCGTGAGCAGTTCTTC.

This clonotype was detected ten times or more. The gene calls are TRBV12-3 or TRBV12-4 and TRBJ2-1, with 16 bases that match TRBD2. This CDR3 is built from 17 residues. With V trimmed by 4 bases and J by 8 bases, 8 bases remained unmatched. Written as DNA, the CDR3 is TGTGCCAGCAGTTCCGGGACTAGCGGGGGGGTGGGCGATGAGCAGTTCTTC. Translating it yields CASSSGTSGGVGDEQFF.

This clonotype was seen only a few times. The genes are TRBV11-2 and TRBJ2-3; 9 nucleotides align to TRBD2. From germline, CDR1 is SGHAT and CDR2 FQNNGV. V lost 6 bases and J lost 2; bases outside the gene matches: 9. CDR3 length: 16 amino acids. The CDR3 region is CASRPVIAGVTDTQYF. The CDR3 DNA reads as TGTGCCAGCAGACCCGTGATAGCGGGAGTCACAGATACGCAGTATTTT.

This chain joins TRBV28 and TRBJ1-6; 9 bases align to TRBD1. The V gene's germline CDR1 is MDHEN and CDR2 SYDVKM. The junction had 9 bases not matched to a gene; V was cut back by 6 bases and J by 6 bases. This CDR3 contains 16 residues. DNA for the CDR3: TGTGCCAGCAGAGACAGGGGGTCTCTCGGTAATTCACCCCTCCACTTT. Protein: CASRDRGSLGNSPLHF. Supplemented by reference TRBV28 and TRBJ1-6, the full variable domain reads DVKVTQSSRYLVKRTGEKVFLECVQDMDHENMFWYRQDPGLGLRLIYFSYDVKMKEKGDIPEGYSVSREKKERFSLILESASTNQTSMYLCASRDRGSLGNSPLHFGNGTRLTVT.

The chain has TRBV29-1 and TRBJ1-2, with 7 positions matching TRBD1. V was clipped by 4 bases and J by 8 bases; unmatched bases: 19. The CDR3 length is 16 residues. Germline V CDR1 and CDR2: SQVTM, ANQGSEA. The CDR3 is CSVGHRGTVTPEGYTF. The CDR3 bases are TGCAGCGTTGGCCATCGAGGGACAGTCACCCCAGAGGGCTACACCTTC.

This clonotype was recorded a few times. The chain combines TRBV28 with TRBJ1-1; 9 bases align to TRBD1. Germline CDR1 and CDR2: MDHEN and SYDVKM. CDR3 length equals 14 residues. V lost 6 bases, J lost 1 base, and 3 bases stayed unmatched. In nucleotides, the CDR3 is TGTGCCAGCAGGGGGACAGGGACGAACACTGAAGCTTTCTTT. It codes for CASRGTGTNTEAFF.

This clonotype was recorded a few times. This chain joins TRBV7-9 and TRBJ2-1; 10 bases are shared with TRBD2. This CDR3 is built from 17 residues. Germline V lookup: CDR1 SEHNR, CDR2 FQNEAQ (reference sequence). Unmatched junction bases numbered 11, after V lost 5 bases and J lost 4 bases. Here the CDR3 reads CASSPRLLAGVYNEQFF. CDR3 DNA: TGTGCCAGCAGCCCTAGGCTTCTAGCGGGGGTATACAATGAGCAGTTCTTC.

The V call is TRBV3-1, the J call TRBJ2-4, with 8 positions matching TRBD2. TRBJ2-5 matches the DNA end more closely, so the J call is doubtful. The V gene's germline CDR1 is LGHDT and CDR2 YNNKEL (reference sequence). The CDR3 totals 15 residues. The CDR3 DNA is TGTGCCAGCAGCCAACTCGGGGGGGCTGGGGAGACCCAGTACTTC. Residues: CASSQLGGAGETQYF.

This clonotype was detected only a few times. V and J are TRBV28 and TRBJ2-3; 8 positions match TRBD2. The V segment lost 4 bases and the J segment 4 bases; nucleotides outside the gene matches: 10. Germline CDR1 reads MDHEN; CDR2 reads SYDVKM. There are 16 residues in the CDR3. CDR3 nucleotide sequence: TGTGCCAGCAGTTCCCCCGCTAGCGGGTTGGCAGATACGCAGTATTTT. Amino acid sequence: CASSSPASGLADTQYF.

The CDR3 region is CASSFGTGNEQFF. The CDR3 DNA reads as TGTGCCAGCAGCTTCGGGACAGGCAATGAGCAGTTCTTC. J is TRBJ2-1 and V is TRBV11-3, with TRBD1 matching over 8 bases. The CDR3 contains 13 residues. The V and J ends lost 3 bases and 6 bases, in that order; junction bases with no gene match: 1. CDR1 is SGHNT, CDR2 YENEEA, per germline.

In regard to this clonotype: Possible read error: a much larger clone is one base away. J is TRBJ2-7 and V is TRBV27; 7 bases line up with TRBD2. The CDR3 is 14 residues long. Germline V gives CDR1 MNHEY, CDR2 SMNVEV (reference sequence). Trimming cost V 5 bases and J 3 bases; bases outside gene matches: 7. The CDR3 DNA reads TGTGCCAGCAGTCCCGGGGGGAGCTACTACGAGCAGTACTTC. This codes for CASSPGGSYYEQYF.

Written as DNA, the CDR3 is TGTGCCAGCAGCTGGGACTGGGGTGGTGGCTACACCTTC. Translated, it gives CASSWDWGGGYTF. The V and J genes are TRBV7-9 and TRBJ1-2; TRBD1 is a possible D gene (5 bases). Germline loops: CDR1 SEHNR, CDR2 FQNEAQ (reference sequence). The CDR3 runs to 13 residues. V was pared by 4 bases and J by 7 bases, with 13 bases between.

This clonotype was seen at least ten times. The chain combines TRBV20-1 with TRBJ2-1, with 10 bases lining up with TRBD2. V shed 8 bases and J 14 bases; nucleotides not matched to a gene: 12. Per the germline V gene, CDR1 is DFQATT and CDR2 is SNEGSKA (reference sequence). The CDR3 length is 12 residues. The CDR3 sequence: CSTSNRAGGKFF. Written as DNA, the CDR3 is TGCAGTACTTCGAACCGAGCGGGGGGGAAGTTCTTC.

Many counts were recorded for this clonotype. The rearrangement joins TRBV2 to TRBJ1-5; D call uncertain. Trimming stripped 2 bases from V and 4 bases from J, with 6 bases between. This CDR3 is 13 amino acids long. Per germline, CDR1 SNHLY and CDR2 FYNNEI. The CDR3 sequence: CASSEPKNQPQHF. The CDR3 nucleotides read TGTGCCAGCAGTGAACCGAAAAATCAGCCCCAGCATTTT.

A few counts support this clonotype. DNA for the CDR3: TGTGCCAGCAGCGCACTGACGGAGACCCAGTACTTC. Translating it yields CASSALTETQYF. The chain uses TRBV7-9 and TRBJ2-5; no firm D call. The germline CDR1 and CDR2 sequences are SEHNR and FQNEAQ (reference sequence). CDR3 length: 12 amino acids. The V gene lost 5 bases and the J gene lost 5 bases, with 9 bases spanning the gap.

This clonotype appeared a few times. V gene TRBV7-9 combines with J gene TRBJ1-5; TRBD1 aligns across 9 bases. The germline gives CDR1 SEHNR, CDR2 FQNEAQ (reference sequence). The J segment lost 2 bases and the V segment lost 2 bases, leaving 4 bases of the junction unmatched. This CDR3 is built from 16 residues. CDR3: CASSLMGTGRNQPQHF. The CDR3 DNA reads TGTGCCAGCAGCTTAATGGGGACAGGGCGCAATCAGCCCCAGCATTTT.

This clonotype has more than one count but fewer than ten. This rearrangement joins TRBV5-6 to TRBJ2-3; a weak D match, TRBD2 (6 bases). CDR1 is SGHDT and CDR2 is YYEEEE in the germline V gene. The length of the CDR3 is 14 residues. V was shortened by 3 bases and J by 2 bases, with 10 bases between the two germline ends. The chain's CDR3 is CASSWGLLTDTQYF. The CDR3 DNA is TGTGCCAGCAGCTGGGGACTTCTCACAGATACGCAGTATTTT.